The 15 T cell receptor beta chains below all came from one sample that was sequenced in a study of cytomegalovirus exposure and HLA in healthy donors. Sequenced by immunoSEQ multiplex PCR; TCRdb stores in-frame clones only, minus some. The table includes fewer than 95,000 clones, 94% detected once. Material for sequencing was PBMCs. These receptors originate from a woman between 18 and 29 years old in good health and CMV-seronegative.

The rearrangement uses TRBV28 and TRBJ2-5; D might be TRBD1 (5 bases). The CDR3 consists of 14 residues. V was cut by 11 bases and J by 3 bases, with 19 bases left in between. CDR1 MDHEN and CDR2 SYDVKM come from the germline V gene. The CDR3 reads CACSVGHREETQYF. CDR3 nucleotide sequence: TGTGCCTGCTCAGTGGGGCATAGGGAAGAGACCCAGTACTTC.

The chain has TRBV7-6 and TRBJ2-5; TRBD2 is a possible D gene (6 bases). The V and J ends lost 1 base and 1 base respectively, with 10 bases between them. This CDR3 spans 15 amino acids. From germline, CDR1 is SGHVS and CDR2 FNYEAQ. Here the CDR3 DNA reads TGTGCCAGCAGCTTAGTGCGGGGATCCCAAGAGACCCAGTACTTC. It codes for CASSLVRGSQETQYF.

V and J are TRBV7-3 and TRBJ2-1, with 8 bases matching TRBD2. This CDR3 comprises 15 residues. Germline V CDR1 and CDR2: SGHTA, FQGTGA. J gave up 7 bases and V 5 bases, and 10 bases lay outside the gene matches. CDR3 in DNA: TGTGCCAGCAGCCCTGGGGAGCGGGGGTGGAATGAGCAGTTCTTC. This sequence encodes CASSPGERGWNEQFF.

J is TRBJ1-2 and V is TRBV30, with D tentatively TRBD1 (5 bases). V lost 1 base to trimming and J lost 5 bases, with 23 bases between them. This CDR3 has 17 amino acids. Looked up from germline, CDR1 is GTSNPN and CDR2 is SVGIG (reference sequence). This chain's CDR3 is CAWSGRDSSGPLYGYTF. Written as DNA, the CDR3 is TGTGCCTGGAGTGGTCGGGACTCATCGGGCCCTTTATATGGCTACACCTTC.

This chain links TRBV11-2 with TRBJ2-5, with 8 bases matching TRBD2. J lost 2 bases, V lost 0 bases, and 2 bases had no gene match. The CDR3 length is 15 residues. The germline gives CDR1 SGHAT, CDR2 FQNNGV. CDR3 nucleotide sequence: TGTGCCAGCAGCTTAGATCGGGGGGGGCAAGAGACCCAGTACTTC. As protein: CASSLDRGGQETQYF.

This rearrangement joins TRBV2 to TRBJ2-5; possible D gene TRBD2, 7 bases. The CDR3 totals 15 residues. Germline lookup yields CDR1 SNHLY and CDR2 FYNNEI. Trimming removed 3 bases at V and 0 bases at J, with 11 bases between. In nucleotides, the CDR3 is TGTGCCAGCAGTGAGGGAGGGGGGTACCAAGAGACCCAGTACTTC. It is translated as CASSEGGGYQETQYF. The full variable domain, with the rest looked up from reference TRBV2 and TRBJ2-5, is EPEVTQTPSHQVTQMGQEVILRCVPISNHLYFYWYRQILGQKVEFLVSFYNNEISEKSEIFDDQFSVERPDGSNFTLKIRSTKLEDSAMYFCASSEGGGYQETQYFGPGTRLLVL.

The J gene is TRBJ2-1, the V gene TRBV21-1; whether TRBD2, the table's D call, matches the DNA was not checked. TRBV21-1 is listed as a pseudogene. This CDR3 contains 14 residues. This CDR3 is CASGKLAGGHEQFF. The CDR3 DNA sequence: TGTGCCAGCGGGAAACTAGCGGGGGGGCATGAGCAGTTCTTC.

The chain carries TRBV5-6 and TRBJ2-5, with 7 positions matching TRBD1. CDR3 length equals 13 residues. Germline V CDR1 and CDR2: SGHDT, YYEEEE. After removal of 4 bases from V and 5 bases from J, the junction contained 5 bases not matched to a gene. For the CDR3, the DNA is TGTGCCAGCAGCCAGGACAGGCCGGAGACCCAGTACTTC. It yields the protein CASSQDRPETQYF.

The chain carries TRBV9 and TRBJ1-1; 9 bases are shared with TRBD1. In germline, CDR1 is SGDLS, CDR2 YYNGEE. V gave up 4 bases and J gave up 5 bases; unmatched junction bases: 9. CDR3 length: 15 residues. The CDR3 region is CASSTQQGAKTEAFF. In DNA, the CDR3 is TGTGCCAGCAGCACCCAACAGGGGGCAAAGACTGAAGCTTTCTTT.

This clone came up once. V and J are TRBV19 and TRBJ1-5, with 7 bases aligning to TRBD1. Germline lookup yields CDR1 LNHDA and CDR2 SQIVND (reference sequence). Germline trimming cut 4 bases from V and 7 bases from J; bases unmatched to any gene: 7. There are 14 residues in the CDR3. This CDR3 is CASSSDRARQPQHF. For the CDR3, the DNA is TGTGCCAGTAGTAGTGACAGGGCAAGACAGCCCCAGCATTTT.

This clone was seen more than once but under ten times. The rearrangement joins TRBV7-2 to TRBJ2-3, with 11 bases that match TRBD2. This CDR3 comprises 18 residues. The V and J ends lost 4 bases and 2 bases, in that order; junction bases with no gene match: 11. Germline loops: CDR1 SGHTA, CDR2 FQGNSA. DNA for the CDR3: TGTGCCAGCAGCTACCGTAGCGGGGGGGCCACATTCACAGATACGCAGTATTTT. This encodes CASSYRSGGATFTDTQYF.

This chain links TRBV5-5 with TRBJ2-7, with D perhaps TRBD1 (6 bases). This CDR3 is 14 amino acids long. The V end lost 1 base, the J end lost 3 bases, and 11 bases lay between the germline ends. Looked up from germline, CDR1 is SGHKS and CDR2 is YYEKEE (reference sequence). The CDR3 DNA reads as TGTGCCAGCAGCTTGATCGGGACAAGCTACGAGCAGTACTTC. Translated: CASSLIGTSYEQYF.

The CDR3 spells CASSVQGATNYGYTF. The CDR3 DNA follows: TGTGCCAGCAGCGTGCAGGGGGCGACTAACTATGGCTACACCTTC. V and J are TRBV6-1 and TRBJ1-2, with TRBD1 matching 8 bases. J gave up 0 bases and V 6 bases, and 6 bases lay outside the gene matches. Germline V CDR1 and CDR2: MNHNS, SASEGT. This CDR3 has 15 residues.

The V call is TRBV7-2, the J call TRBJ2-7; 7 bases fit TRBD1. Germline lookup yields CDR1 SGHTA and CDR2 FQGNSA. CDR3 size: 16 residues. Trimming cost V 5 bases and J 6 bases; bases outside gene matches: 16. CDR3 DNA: TGTGCCAGCAGCCAATACCAAGGGGGCGGTTTCGGCGAGCAGTACTTC. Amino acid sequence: CASSQYQGGGFGEQYF.

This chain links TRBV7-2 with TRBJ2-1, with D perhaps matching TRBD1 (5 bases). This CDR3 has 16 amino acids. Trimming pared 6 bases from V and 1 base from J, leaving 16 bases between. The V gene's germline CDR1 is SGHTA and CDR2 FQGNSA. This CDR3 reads CASSQRQRRSYNEQFF. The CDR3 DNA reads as TGTGCCAGCAGTCAAAGACAGCGTAGGTCCTACAATGAGCAGTTCTTC.